This T cell receptor beta chain was captured by sequencing in a study of shared clonotypes between healthy human individuals. Study-level points and caveats: The study sampled only blood, and tissue repertoires likely differ. Sorted-subset sequencing, rarefaction showed, was incomplete despite large depth.

This clone has only one observation. Its antigen is unknown. This CDR3 region has 13 residues. Trimming shortened V by 6 bases and J by 5 bases, and 11 bases separated the two germline ends. In germline, CDR1 is SGHAT, CDR2 FQDESV (reference sequence). Every donor, a Caucasian adult, lived in Nashville, Tennessee. A CD45RA-negative memory subset and a CD45RA+ naive subset were separated from the CD4+ cells. TCRdb's table, derived via immunoSEQ multiplex PCR, lists solely in-frame clones and lacks some. The table has about a million clones, roughly 75% seen once. This chain joins TRBV11-1 and TRBJ2-4, with a weak D call TRBD2 (5 bases). Sequences were obtained from memory CD4+ T cells sorted from blood. Subset given: CD45RA-negative fraction. The clonotype was recovered from a man aged 18 to 29 in good health. The CDR3 DNA sequence: TGTGCCAGCAGTTGGACTGTTCAAAACATTCAGTACTTC. It specifies CASSWTVQNIQYF. The full variable domain, its missing parts supplied by reference TRBV11-1 and TRBJ2-4, is EAEVAQSPRYKITEKSQAVAFWCDPISGHATLYWYRQILGQGPELLVQFQDESVVDDSQLPKDRFSAERLKGVDSTLKIQPAELGDSAMYLCASSWTVQNIQYFGAGTRLSVL.